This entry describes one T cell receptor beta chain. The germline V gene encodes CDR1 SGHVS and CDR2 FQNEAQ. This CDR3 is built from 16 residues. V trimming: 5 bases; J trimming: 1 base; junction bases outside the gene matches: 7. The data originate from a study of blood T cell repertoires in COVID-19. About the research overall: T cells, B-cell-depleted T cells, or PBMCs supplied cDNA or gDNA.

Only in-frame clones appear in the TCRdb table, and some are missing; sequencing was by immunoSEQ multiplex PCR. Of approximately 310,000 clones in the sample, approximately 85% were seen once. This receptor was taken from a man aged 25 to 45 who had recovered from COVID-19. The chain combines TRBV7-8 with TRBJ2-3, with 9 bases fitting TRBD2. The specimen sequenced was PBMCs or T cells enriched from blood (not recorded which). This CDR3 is CASSPASSGGTDTQYF. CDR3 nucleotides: TGTGCCAGCAGCCCCGCGTCTAGCGGGGGCACAGATACGCAGTATTTT.